Detailed here is one T cell receptor (beta chain). Its antigen remains unidentified. This entry comes from a study of siplizumab effects on memory and regulatory T cells. Findings of the study overall: For siplizumab cultures, the suppressive function of their proliferating Tregs was not confirmed.

In germline, CDR1 is SNHLY, CDR2 FYNNEI. With 5 bases clipped from V and 2 bases from J, the junction kept 13 bases outside the gene matches. The CDR3 covers 17 residues. Only in-frame clones appear in the TCRdb table, and some are missing; sequencing was by immunoSEQ multiplex PCR. The table shows nearly 85,000 clones, with approximately 95% occurring only once. The specimen was CD8+ T cells sorted from blood. The receptor comes from a human donor in good health. This chain joins TRBV2 and TRBJ2-3; 7 positions agree with TRBD2. The CDR3, as DNA: TGTGCCAGCAGTTATAGACAGACCGGGACTAACACAGATACGCAGTATTTT. Protein: CASSYRQTGTNTDTQYF. Full variable domain (remainder filled in from reference TRBV2 and TRBJ2-3): EPEVTQTPSHQVTQMGQEVILRCVPISNHLYFYWYRQILGQKVEFLVSFYNNEISEKSEIFDDQFSVERPDGSNFTLKIRSTKLEDSAMYFCASSYRQTGTNTDTQYFGPGTRLTVL.